Listed below are T cell receptor beta chains from one sample, sequenced in a study of cytomegalovirus exposure and HLA in healthy donors. Only in-frame clones appear in the TCRdb table, and some are missing; sequencing was by immunoSEQ multiplex PCR. Here the sample spans 100,000 or so clones, 70% to 80% being singletons. The sample consisted of PBMCs. These receptor sequences come from a female donor in good health and CMV-seronegative. The CDR3 runs from the conserved cysteine through the conserved F or W. The order of the fields is D gene, clone size, V gene, J gene, CDR3 protein, CDR3 DNA. The D gene is left open where the match is weak. Clone size is given for some rows only: seen once, a few or many times, or a class if the clone is expanded.

-	-	TRBV10-2	TRBJ1-6	CATTGTRSYSPLHF	TGCGCCACTACAGGGACAAGGTCGTATTCACCCCTCCACTTT
-	-	TRBV19	TRBJ2-7	CATPTAESRGFYEQYF	TGTGCCACTCCTACAGCCGAGAGTAGGGGATTCTACGAGCAGTACTTC
TRBD2	-	TRBV7-2	TRBJ2-5	CASSLILAGGLETQYF	TGTGCCAGCAGCTTAATACTAGCGGGGGGGCTGGAGACCCAGTACTTC
-	-	TRBV18	TRBJ1-4	CASASGNEKLFF	TGTGCCAGCGCCTCCGGTAATGAAAAACTGTTTTTT
-	few	TRBV5-4	TRBJ2-2	CASSLISTGSGELFF	TGTGCCAGCAGCTTGATTTCAACGGGTTCCGGGGAGCTGTTTTTT
TRBD1	-	TRBV19	TRBJ2-3	CASSIGQGATDTQYF	TGTGCCAGTAGTATCGGACAGGGAGCGACAGATACGCAGTATTTT
TRBD1	-	TRBV30	TRBJ1-2	CAWSPGTASYTF	TGTGCCTGGAGTCCAGGGACAGCTTCCTACACCTTC
TRBD1	-	TRBV6-1	TRBJ2-3	CASRAGGASTDTQYF	TGTGCCAGCAGGGCAGGGGGCGCGAGTACAGATACGCAGTATTTT
-	many	TRBV25-1	TRBJ1-6	CASSTDAQNSPLHF	TGTGCCAGCAGTACTGACGCACAGAATTCACCCCTCCACTTT
-	-	TRBV7-2	TRBJ1-1	CASSFGTLTNTEAFF	TGTGCCAGCAGCTTTGGGACTTTGACGAACACTGAAGCTTTCTTT
-	-	TRBV30	TRBJ1-2	CAWSSVTGTVGYTF	TGTGCCTGGAGTTCCGTTACAGGGACGGTTGGCTACACCTTC
-	-	TRBV7-2	TRBJ2-3	CASEEGQYRDTQYF	TGTGCCAGTGAGGAGGGACAGTACCGGGATACGCAGTATTTT
-	-	TRBV2	TRBJ2-3	CASLGFTDTQYF	TGTGCCAGCCTGGGCTTCACAGATACGCAGTATTTT
TRBD2	-	TRBV7-9	TRBJ2-3	CASSSGGGTDTQYF	TGTGCCAGCAGCTCCGGGGGGGGGACAGATACGCAGTATTTT
TRBD1	-	TRBV29-1	TRBJ2-2	CSVGTGGRTGELFF	TGCAGCGTTGGCACAGGGGGCCGAACCGGGGAGCTGTTTTTT
-	-	TRBV7-9	TRBJ1-4	CASPDQGKLFF	TGTGCCAGCCCTGATCAGGGGAAGCTGTTTTTT
TRBD1	few	TRBV5-6	TRBJ1-1	CASSLLQGETEAFF	TGTGCCAGCAGCTTGCTCCAGGGGGAAACTGAAGCTTTCTTT
-	-	TRBV5-4	TRBJ2-5	CASSLEVDSRDSRETQYF	TGTGCCAGCAGCTTGGAGGTCGATTCGCGGGACTCGAGGGAGACCCAGTACTTC
-	-	TRBV5-6	TRBJ2-5	CASSLVAGGRRETQYF	TGTGCCAGCAGCTTGGTAGCCGGGGGGCGGAGGGAGACCCAGTACTTC
TRBD2	-	TRBV5-8	TRBJ2-1	CASSLGSQRGSLNNEQFF	TGTGCCAGCAGCTTGGGGAGCCAGCGGGGCTCTCTTAACAATGAGCAGTTCTTC
-	-	TRBV18	TRBJ1-3	CASSPMHTASGNTIYF	TGTGCCAGCTCACCCATGCATACAGCCTCTGGAAACACCATATATTTT
TRBD1	-	TRBV12-5	TRBJ2-2	CASGYPGGYTGELFF	TGTGCTAGTGGTTACCCAGGGGGCTATACCGGGGAGCTGTTTTTT
-	-	TRBV19	TRBJ1-1	CASSNRALEAFF	TGTGCCAGTAGCAACAGGGCCCTCGAAGCTTTCTTT
-	-	TRBV14	TRBJ1-1	CASSKTGGWGEAFF	TGTGCCAGCAGCAAAACGGGGGGATGGGGTGAAGCTTTCTTT
-	-	TRBV19	TRBJ2-1	CASSRVAQGNNEQFF	TGTGCCAGTAGTAGGGTAGCACAGGGAAACAATGAGCAGTTCTTC
-	-	TRBV2	TRBJ2-7	CAGLGITNSYEQYF	TGTGCGGGACTCGGTATAACTAACTCCTACGAGCAGTACTTC
TRBD1	once	TRBV7-9	TRBJ2-3	CASSLDQGASTDTQYF	TGTGCCAGCAGCTTAGATCAGGGGGCGTCCACAGATACGCAGTATTTT
-	once	TRBV15	TRBJ1-2	CATSREQGGNYGYTF	TGTGCCACCAGCAGAGAACAGGGTGGAAACTATGGCTACACCTTC
-	-	TRBV6-6	TRBJ2-1	CASSQTSYNEQFF	TGTGCCAGCAGTCAGACAAGTTACAATGAGCAGTTCTTC
-	-	TRBV30	TRBJ2-5	CAWSAYSQETQYF	TGTGCCTGGAGTGCTTATAGCCAAGAGACCCAGTACTTC
TRBD2	-	TRBV5-4	TRBJ2-7	CASSTRGGLASYEQYF	TGTGCCAGCAGCACACGCGGGGGACTTGCCAGCTACGAGCAGTACTTC
TRBD1	-	TRBV19	TRBJ1-1	CASSSKQGADTEAFF	TGTGCCAGTAGTTCAAAACAGGGGGCAGACACTGAAGCTTTCTTT
-	-	TRBV19	TRBJ2-5	CASSIDTEETQYF	TGTGCCAGTAGTATAGACACGGAAGAGACCCAGTACTTC
-	-	TRBV7-9	TRBJ2-1	CSSSSRAGEQFF	TGTTCCAGCAGCTCCCGGGCGGGTGAGCAGTTCTTC
TRBD2	-	TRBV6-1	TRBJ2-7	CASSEASGGAYEQYF	TGTGCCAGCAGTGAAGCTAGCGGGGGGGCCTACGAGCAGTACTTC
TRBD2	-	TRBV7-2	TRBJ2-7	CASSLISTSGNYEQYF	TGTGCCAGCAGCTTAATATCGACTAGCGGGAACTACGAGCAGTACTTC
TRBD1	-	TRBV2	TRBJ2-2	CASTGQGNTGELFF	TGTGCCAGCACGGGACAGGGGAACACCGGGGAGCTGTTTTTT
TRBD1	-	TRBV5-1	TRBJ1-1	CASSSTGRNTEAFF	TGCGCCAGCAGCTCGACAGGGAGGAACACTGAAGCTTTCTTT
-	-	TRBV19	TRBJ2-7	CASSIALAAHYEQYF	TGTGCCAGTAGTATAGCCCTGGCGGCCCACTACGAGCAGTACTTC
TRBD2	-	TRBV7-9	TRBJ2-7	CASSLRILFFKGLQYEQYF	TGTGCCAGCAGCTTAAGGATTCTCTTCTTTAAGGGACTACAATACGAGCAGTACTTC
TRBD1	-	TRBV10-3	TRBJ2-7	CAISEGSRDRGFYEQYF	TGTGCCATCAGTGAAGGTTCCCGGGACAGGGGTTTCTACGAGCAGTACTTC
TRBD1	-	TRBV2	TRBJ1-4	CASSAGTATNEKLFF	TGTGCCAGCAGCGCCGGGACAGCAACTAATGAAAAACTGTTTTTT